These T cell receptor beta chains were read from a single sample in a study of T cell responses to AZD1222 COVID-19 vaccine. Clones were sequenced by immunoSEQ multiplex PCR, and TCRdb holds only the in-frame ones, with some missing. The sample lists tens of thousands of clones, approximately 86% occurring once. Sequenced material: peripheral blood, taken 28 days after the second AZD1222 dose. These receptors all come from an adult who received the AZD1222 COVID-19 vaccine. Both conserved end residues are part of each CDR3. D genes are given only for firm matches. Clone size is stated in some rows and not others, as once, few, many or a class when expanded.

>TRBD1|TRBV7-6|TRBJ2-7|.
CASSLGQEGEQYF
TGTGCCAGCAGCTTGGGACAGGAGGGTGAGCAGTACTTC
>.|TRBV5-1|TRBJ2-3|.
CASRHGADTQYF
TGCGCCAGCAGACACGGGGCAGATACGCAGTATTTT
>.|TRBV6-5|TRBJ1-1|.
CASKRGWTEAFF
TGTGCCAGCAAGAGAGGATGGACTGAAGCTTTCTTT
>.|TRBV29-1|TRBJ1-3|.
CSARVGGSGNTIYF
TGCAGCGCCAGGGTCGGGGGCTCTGGAAACACCATATATTTT
>TRBD1|TRBV30|TRBJ2-3|once
CAWRGQGWDVNTQYF
TGTGCCTGGAGGGGACAGGGATGGGACGTGAATACGCAGTATTTT
>TRBD2|TRBV11-2|TRBJ2-1|.
CASSLGAGGPGEQFF
TGTGCCAGCAGCTTGGGTGCGGGAGGGCCAGGGGAGCAGTTCTTC
>TRBD2|TRBV6-5|TRBJ2-7|.
CASSPLAGHYEQYF
TGTGCCAGCAGCCCACTAGCGGGGCACTACGAGCAGTACTTC
>.|TRBV5-8|TRBJ1-2|.
CASSLIRLKKDDGYTF
TGTGCCAGCAGCTTGATTCGGCTAAAAAAAGACGATGGCTACACCTTC
>TRBD1|TRBV3-1/TRBV3-2|TRBJ1-2|once
CASSPGQGKGYTF
TGTGCCAGCAGTCCTGGACAGGGTAAAGGCTACACCTTC
>.|TRBV10-3|TRBJ2-2|.
CAIGGNTGELFF
TGTGCCATCGGCGGGAACACCGGGGAGCTGTTTTTT
>TRBD1|TRBV7-2|TRBJ1-1|.
CASSPDRGLIEAFF
TGTGCCAGCAGCCCGGACAGGGGGCTGATAGAAGCTTTCTTT
>.|TRBV18|TRBJ2-1|.
CASSPPRGQGPNNEQFF
TGTGCCAGCTCACCACCGAGGGGCCAGGGGCCCAACAATGAGCAGTTCTTC
>TRBD2|TRBV7-9|TRBJ2-7|.
CASSYSGTSGLSYEQYF
TGTGCCAGCAGCTACTCCGGGACTAGCGGACTCTCCTACGAGCAGTACTTC
>.|TRBV30|TRBJ2-7|few
CAWGSPGGYYEQYF
TGTGCCTGGGGTTCCCCCGGGGGCTACTACGAGCAGTACTTC
>.|TRBV5-6|TRBJ2-2|.
CASSLARTVNTGELFF
TGTGCCAGCAGCTTGGCCCGAACAGTAAACACCGGGGAGCTGTTTTTT
>.|TRBV3-1/TRBV3-2|TRBJ2-5|.
CASSPTLQETQYF
TGTGCCAGCAGCCCCACCTTACAAGAGACCCAGTACTTC
>.|TRBV27|TRBJ1-5|.
CASRPGGYNQPQHF
TGTGCCAGCAGGCCCGGTGGATACAATCAGCCCCAGCATTTT
>.|TRBV7-6|TRBJ2-7|.
CASSLAPAGTYEQYF
TGTGCCAGCAGCTTAGCCCCGGCAGGCACCTACGAGCAGTACTTC
>TRBD1|TRBV5-8|TRBJ1-1|once
CASRSTGSRTEAFF
TGTGCCAGCAGATCGACAGGGTCCAGGACTGAAGCTTTCTTT
>.|TRBV5-1|TRBJ2-7|.
CASSGGGTSSSYEQYF
TGCGCCAGCAGCGGAGGCGGGACTTCAAGCTCCTACGAGCAGTACTTC
>.|TRBV28|TRBJ2-7|.
CASRTTGTLGEQYF
TGTGCCAGCAGGACGACCGGGACTTTAGGGGAGCAGTACTTC
>.|TRBV24-1|TRBJ2-2|.
CATRQGRGTGELFF
TGTGCCACCAGACAGGGGAGGGGGACCGGGGAGCTGTTTTTT
>.|TRBV6-1|TRBJ1-4|.
CASSEGGAGEKLFF
TGTGCCAGCAGTGAAGGTGGGGCAGGGGAAAAACTGTTTTTT
>TRBD2|TRBV27|TRBJ2-1|.
CASRRGATSSYNEQFF
TGTGCCAGCCGGCGGGGGGCTACCAGCTCCTACAATGAGCAGTTCTTC
>TRBD1|TRBV19|TRBJ1-5|.
CASRDSTGSGSHPQHF
TGTGCCAGTAGGGACTCGACAGGGAGCGGGAGTCACCCCCAGCATTTT
>TRBD2|TRBV24-1|TRBJ2-3|.
CATSDRRTSGSTDTQYF
TGTGCCACCAGTGACCGGCGGACTAGCGGGAGTACAGATACGCAGTATTTT